This T cell receptor beta chain derives from a study of cytomegalovirus exposure and HLA in healthy donors. A note on this clone: The antigen is undetermined.

PCR involved 60 Vbeta and 13 Jbeta primers. The assay was immunoSEQ multiplex PCR, and TCRdb's table has in-frame clones only and misses some. The repertoire has 140,000 to 150,000 clones, roughly 70% of them found once; the top ten carry around 7%. Study-level findings and limits: Associated with cytomegalovirus, according to the listing, were fewer than 200 TCR beta chains.

V lost 1 base to trimming and J lost 4 bases; unmatched junction nucleotides: 4. This CDR3 comprises 15 residues. Per the germline V gene, CDR1 is SGHRS and CDR2 is YFSETQ. The sequenced sample was PBMCs. The origin of this receptor is a man aged 25 to 40 in good health and CMV-seronegative. The chain has TRBV5-1 and TRBJ2-2; 7 bases are shared with TRBD2. CDR3 protein: CASSLSLAITGELFF. The CDR3 DNA is TGCGCCAGCAGCTTGTCACTAGCGATCACCGGGGAGCTGTTTTTT. Filled out from reference TRBV5-1 and TRBJ2-2, the complete variable domain reads KAGVTQTPRYLIKTRGQQVTLSCSPISGHRSVSWYQQTPGQGLQFLFEYFSETQRNKGNFPGRFSGRQFSNSRSEMNVSTLELGDSALYLCASSLSLAITGELFFGEGSRLTVL.